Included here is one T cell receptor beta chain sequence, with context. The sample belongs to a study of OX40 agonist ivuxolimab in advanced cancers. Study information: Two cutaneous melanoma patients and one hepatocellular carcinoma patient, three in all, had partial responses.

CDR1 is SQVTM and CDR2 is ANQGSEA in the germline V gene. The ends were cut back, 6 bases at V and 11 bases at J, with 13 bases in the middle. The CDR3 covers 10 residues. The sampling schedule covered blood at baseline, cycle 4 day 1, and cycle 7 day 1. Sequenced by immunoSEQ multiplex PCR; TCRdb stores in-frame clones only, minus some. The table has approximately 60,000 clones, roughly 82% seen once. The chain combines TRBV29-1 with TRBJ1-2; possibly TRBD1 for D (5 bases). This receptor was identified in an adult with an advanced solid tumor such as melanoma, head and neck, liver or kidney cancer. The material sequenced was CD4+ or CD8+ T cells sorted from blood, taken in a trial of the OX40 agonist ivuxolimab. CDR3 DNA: TGCAGCGTAGACTCTGGGGGGTACACCTTC. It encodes CSVDSGGYTF. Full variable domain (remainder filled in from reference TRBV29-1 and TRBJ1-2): SAVISQKPSRDICQRGTSLTIQCQVDSQVTMMFWYRQQPGQSLTLIATANQGSEATYESGFVIDKFPISRPNLTFSTLTVSNMSPEDSSIYLCSVDSGGYTFGSGTRLTVV.